What follows are 13 T cell receptor beta chains derived from one specimen sequenced in a study of blood T cell repertoires in COVID-19. The protocol was immunoSEQ multiplex PCR, while the TCRdb copy is restricted to in-frame clones and leaves out a portion. Here the sample spans about 110,000 clones, approximately 70% being singletons. Sequenced input: peripheral blood. These receptors were collected from a man aged 80 or over with acute or convalescent COVID-19.

As DNA, the CDR3 is TGTGCCAGCAGCCCTCTCGGGGGGGACACAGATACGCAGTATTTT. It specifies CASSPLGGDTDTQYF. The chain links TRBV7-3 to TRBJ2-3; 8 bases match TRBD2. The germline CDR1 and CDR2 sequences are SGHTA and FQGTGA. CDR3 size: 15 residues. V was pared by 5 bases and J by 2 bases, with 6 bases of the junction left unmatched.

This clone turned up a few times. The rearrangement joins TRBV28 to TRBJ2-7, with a tentative D call TRBD1 (6 bases). CDR1 is MDHEN and CDR2 is SYDVKM in the germline V gene. The V end was cut by 3 bases, the J end by 0 bases, with 9 bases between. The length of the CDR3 is 14 residues. The CDR3 DNA reads as TGTGCCAGCAGTTTCACGACAGGCTCCTACGAGCAGTACTTC. Protein: CASSFTTGSYEQYF. Full variable domain (missing parts from reference TRBV28 and TRBJ2-7): DVKVTQSSRYLVKRTGEKVFLECVQDMDHENMFWYRQDPGLGLRLIYFSYDVKMKEKGDIPEGYSVSREKKERFSLILESASTNQTSMYLCASSFTTGSYEQYFGPGTRLTVT.

This chain links TRBV6-5 with TRBJ2-2; no clear D gene. V lost 8 bases to trimming and J lost 1 base, with 5 bases between them. Germline V gene data show CDR1 as MNHEY and CDR2 as SVGAGI. The CDR3 is made up of 12 amino acids. The CDR3 DNA sequence: TGTGCCAGCGAGGAGAACACCGGGGAGCTGTTTTTT. Residues: CASEENTGELFF.

V usage is TRBV3-1 (or the pseudogene TRBV3-2) and J usage is TRBJ1-4; D is unclear. Trimming pared 7 bases from V and 5 bases from J, leaving 11 bases between. Germline-derived CDR1 and CDR2 are LGHDT and YNNKEL (reference sequence). CDR3 length: 13 residues. The CDR3 sequence: CASTLSGNEKLFF. In DNA form, the CDR3 reads TGTGCCAGCACCCTATCGGGGAATGAAAAACTGTTTTTT.

This clone was observed a handful of times. The J gene is TRBJ1-1, the V gene TRBV9; tentatively, D is TRBD1 (6 bases). Germline CDR1 is SGDLS and CDR2 is YYNGEE. This CDR3 has 13 amino acids. V lost 9 bases to trimming and J lost 5 bases, with 17 bases between them. CDR3: CATGRGRGTEAFF. CDR3 in DNA: TGTGCCACCGGCAGGGGAAGGGGGACTGAAGCTTTCTTT.

V is TRBV6-5 and J is TRBJ1-5, with D possibly TRBD1 on 5 matching bases. The CDR3 sequence is 13 residues long. V was shortened by 2 bases and J by 11 bases, with 13 bases between the two germline ends. The germline gives CDR1 MNHEY, CDR2 SVGAGI. The CDR3 is CASSYDQEGTQHF. The CDR3 DNA reads as TGTGCCAGCAGTTACGACCAGGAGGGGACCCAGCATTTT.

V usage is TRBV7-2 and J usage is TRBJ2-3; 14 bases match TRBD2. V lost 4 bases to trimming and J lost 7 bases; unmatched junction nucleotides: 13. Germline assignment: CDR1 SGHTA and CDR2 FQGNSA. This CDR3 region has 18 residues. CDR3: CASSSPSGLAGGRYTQYF. DNA for the CDR3: TGTGCCAGCAGCTCGCCCTCCGGACTAGCGGGAGGAAGGTATACGCAGTATTTT.

The J gene is TRBJ2-2, the V gene TRBV18; 7 nucleotides match TRBD1. The CDR3 has 14 residues. The trim removed 3 bases at V and 7 bases at J, leaving 5 bases unmatched. Germline V gives CDR1 KGHSH, CDR2 LQKENI. The CDR3 reads CASSPETGVGELFF. The CDR3 bases are TGTGCCAGCTCACCGGAAACAGGGGTCGGGGAGCTGTTTTTT. The full variable domain, its missing parts supplied by reference TRBV18 and TRBJ2-2, is NAGVMQNPRHLVRRRGQEARLRCSPMKGHSHVYWYRQLPEEGLKFMVYLQKENIIDESGMPKERFSAEFPKEGPSILRIQQVVRGDSAAYFCASSPETGVGELFFGEGSRLTVL.

The chain joins TRBV2 to TRBJ2-5, with D perhaps TRBD1 (5 bases). Germline lookup yields CDR1 SNHLY and CDR2 FYNNEI. Trimming stripped 7 bases from V and 5 bases from J, with 11 bases between. The CDR3 covers 12 residues. CDR3 in DNA: TGTGCCAGCATGCCAGGGTTGGAGACCCAGTACTTC. Its translation: CASMPGLETQYF.

The chain links TRBV7-2 to TRBJ2-5, with 9 bases fitting TRBD1. Trimming removed 5 bases from V and 5 bases from J; junction bases left unmatched: 9. Germline lookup yields CDR1 SGHTA and CDR2 FQGNSA. This CDR3 is built from 15 residues. The CDR3 DNA follows: TGTGCCAGCAGCCAGGGGGACAGGGTGAGGGAGACCCAGTACTTC. Translated: CASSQGDRVRETQYF.

As DNA, the CDR3 is TGTGCCAGCTCACGCCTGACAGGAGTTAACACTGAAGCTTTCTTT. Translation gives CASSRLTGVNTEAFF. This chain joins TRBV18 and TRBJ1-1; weak D call: TRBD1 (6 bases). Germline V gene sequence: CDR1 KGHSH, CDR2 LQKENI. There are 15 residues in the CDR3. V was clipped by 4 bases and J by 2 bases, with 14 bases between them.

This chain links TRBV24-1 with TRBJ1-2; possible D gene TRBD1, 5 bases. Germline V gene sequence: CDR1 KGHDR, CDR2 SFDVKD. The CDR3 loop spans 14 amino acids. V lost 1 base to trimming and J lost 6 bases, with 11 bases between them. In DNA form, the CDR3 reads TGTGCCACCAGTGATTTTCAGGGTTCGGATGGCTACACCTTC. This translates into CATSDFQGSDGYTF.

This sequence joins TRBV27 and TRBJ1-4, with 8 bases lining up with TRBD1. This CDR3 region has 15 residues. Germline V gene lookup returns CDR1 MNHEY and CDR2 SMNVEV (reference sequence). V was clipped by 3 bases and J by 8 bases; unmatched bases: 8. The CDR3 nucleotides read TGTGCCAGCAGTTTGGTAGACAGGGGAGTCGAAAAACTGTTTTTT. Its translation: CASSLVDRGVEKLFF.